This T cell receptor beta chain was observed in a study of cytomegalovirus exposure and HLA in healthy donors. Trimming took off 3 bases at V and 4 bases at J, with 9 bases between the two ends. The CDR3 runs 13 residues. CDR1 is SGHAT, CDR2 FQDESV, per germline (reference sequence). The repertoire was sequenced with immunoSEQ multiplex PCR; TCRdb's copy has only in-frame clones and lacks some. Among around 140,000 clones listed, roughly 87% were seen once. This receptor was taken from a young man in good health and CMV-seropositive. Sequencing was done on a sample of PBMCs. The V call is TRBV11-1, the J call TRBJ1-1; the D is unclear. The CDR3 DNA reads TGTGCCAGCAGCTTGGGGAGATCCACTGAAGCTTTCTTT. Its translation: CASSLGRSTEAFF.